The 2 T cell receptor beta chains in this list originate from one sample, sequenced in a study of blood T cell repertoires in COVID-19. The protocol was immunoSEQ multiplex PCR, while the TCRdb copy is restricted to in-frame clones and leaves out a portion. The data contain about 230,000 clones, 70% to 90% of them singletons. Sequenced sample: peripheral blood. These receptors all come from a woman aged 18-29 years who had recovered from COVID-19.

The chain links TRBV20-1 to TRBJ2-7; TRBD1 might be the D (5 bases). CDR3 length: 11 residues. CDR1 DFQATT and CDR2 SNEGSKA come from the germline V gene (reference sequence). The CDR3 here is CSLGDSYEQYF. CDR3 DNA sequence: TGCAGCCTAGGGGACTCCTACGAGCAGTACTTC.

Here the CDR3 reads CATSSPADHGYTF. The CDR3 DNA reads as TGTGCCACCAGCAGTCCAGCGGACCATGGCTACACCTTC. The rearrangement joins TRBV15 to TRBJ1-2, with D unresolved. This CDR3 has 13 residues. Trimming shortened V by 3 bases and J by 6 bases, and 11 bases separated the two germline ends. The V gene's germline CDR1 is LNHNV and CDR2 YYDKDF (reference sequence).